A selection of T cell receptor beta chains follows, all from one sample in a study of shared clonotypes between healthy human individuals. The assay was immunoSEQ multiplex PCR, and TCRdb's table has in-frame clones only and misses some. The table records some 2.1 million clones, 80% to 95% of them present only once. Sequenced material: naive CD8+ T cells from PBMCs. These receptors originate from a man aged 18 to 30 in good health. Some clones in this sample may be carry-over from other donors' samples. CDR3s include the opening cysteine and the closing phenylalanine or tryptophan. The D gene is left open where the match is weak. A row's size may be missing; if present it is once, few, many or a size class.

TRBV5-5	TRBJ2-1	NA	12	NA	TGTGCCAGCAGCTTGGCGGAGGATGAGCAGTTCTTC	CASSLAEDEQFF
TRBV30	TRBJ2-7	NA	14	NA	TGTGCCTGGAGCGGAGGGACGGGTTCCTACGAGCAGTACTTC	CAWSGGTGSYEQYF
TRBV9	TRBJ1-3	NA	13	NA	TGTGCCAGCAGCGAAGACAGCGGAAACACCATATATTTT	CASSEDSGNTIYF
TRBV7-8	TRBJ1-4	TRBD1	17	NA	TGTGCCAGCAGCTTAGACCGGGACAGGGGTTTTAATGAAAAACTGTTTTTT	CASSLDRDRGFNEKLFF
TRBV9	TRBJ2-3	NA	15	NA	TGTGCCAGCAGCGTAGCTTCGGACAGCACAGATACGCAGTATTTT	CASSVASDSTDTQYF
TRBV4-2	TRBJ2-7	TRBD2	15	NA	TGTGCCAGCAGCCAAGAGCGGGAGGGCGGGTACGAGCAGTACTTC	CASSQEREGGYEQYF
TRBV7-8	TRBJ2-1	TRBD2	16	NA	TGTGCCAGCAGCTTCCCCACTAGCGTCCCGAGGGGTGAGCAGTTCTTC	CASSFPTSVPRGEQFF
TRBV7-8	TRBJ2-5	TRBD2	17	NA	TGTGCCAGCAGCTTGCTGACTAGCGGGGCCCTCCAAGAGACCCAGTACTTC	CASSLLTSGALQETQYF
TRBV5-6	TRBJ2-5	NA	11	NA	TGTGCCAGCAGCTCTCAAGAGACCCAGTACTTC	CASSSQETQYF
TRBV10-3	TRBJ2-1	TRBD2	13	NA	TGTGCCATCAGTGAAATGGGAGGGAATGAGCAGTTCTTC	CAISEMGGNEQFF
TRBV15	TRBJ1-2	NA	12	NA	TGTGCCACCAGAAGGGCTAACTATGGCTACACCTTC	CATRRANYGYTF
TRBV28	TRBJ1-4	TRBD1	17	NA	TGTGCCAGCAGACCGGGGACAGGGGGCTTAGTTAGTGAAAAACTGTTTTTT	CASRPGTGGLVSEKLFF
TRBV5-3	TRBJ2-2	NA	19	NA	TGTGCCAGAAGTTTCCGCGAACTCCAGGGGGAGGGCCGCACCGGGGAGCTGTTTTTT	CARSFRELQGEGRTGELFF
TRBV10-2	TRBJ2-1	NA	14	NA	TGCGCCAGCAGTCAGACGGGGGCCTACAATGAGCAGTTCTTC	CASSQTGAYNEQFF
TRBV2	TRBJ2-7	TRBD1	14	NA	TGTGCCAGCAGACCGGACAGGGTGTCCTACGAGCAGTACTTC	CASRPDRVSYEQYF
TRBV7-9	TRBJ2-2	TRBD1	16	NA	TGTGCCAGCAGCTACCCAGGGGGCTTGAACACCGGGGAGCTGTTTTTT	CASSYPGGLNTGELFF
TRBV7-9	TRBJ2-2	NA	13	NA	TGTGCCAGCAGCGAACTTACGGGCGGGGAGCTGTTTTTT	CASSELTGGELFF
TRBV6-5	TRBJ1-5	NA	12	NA	TGTGCCAGCAGTTACGACGGACAGACCCAGCATTTT	CASSYDGQTQHF
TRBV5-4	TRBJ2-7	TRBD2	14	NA	TGTGCCAGCAGCCGAGAGCGGGAGCTGGGCGAGCAGTACTTC	CASSRERELGEQYF
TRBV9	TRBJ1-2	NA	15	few	TGTGCCAGCAGCGAGCGGTTAACGGCTCCCCGAGGCTACACCTTC	CASSERLTAPRGYTF
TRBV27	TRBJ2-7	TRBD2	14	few	TGTGCCAGCAGTTTACGCGGGACTAGCTACGAGCAGTACTTC	CASSLRGTSYEQYF
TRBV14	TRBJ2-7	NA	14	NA	TGTGCCAGCAGCCGGCCGGGGGCAGGGGGAGAGCAGTACTTC	CASSRPGAGGEQYF